This T cell receptor (beta chain) was profiled in a study of shared clonotypes between healthy human individuals. Repertoires were generated with immunoSEQ multiplex PCR, while TCRdb's copy carries only in-frame clones and drops some. The sample has hundreds of thousands of clones, 92% seen once. Germline V lookup: CDR1 SGHAT, CDR2 FQNNGV. The V end lost 3 bases, the J end lost 1 base, and 21 bases lay between the germline ends. The CDR3 is made up of 19 amino acids. Naive CD8 cells comprised CD45RO-negative, CCR7-positively selected cells, excluding terminally differentiated effector memory CD45RA+ cells.

The sequenced sample consisted of naive CD8+ T cells sorted from blood. The V call is TRBV11-2, the J call TRBJ2-2; D might be TRBD2 (5 bases). The sequence was obtained from a man between 25 and 39 years old in good health. The DNA for the CDR3 is TGTGCCAGCAGCTTGGCCTCCTTCTCTTCGAGCGGGAACACCGGGGAGCTGTTTTTT. Its translation is CASSLASFSSSGNTGELFF. The complete variable domain, with remaining parts taken from reference TRBV11-2 and TRBJ2-2, reads EAGVAQSPRYKIIEKRQSVAFWCNPISGHATLYWYQQILGQGPKLLIQFQNNGVVDDSQLPKDRFSAERLKGVDSTLKIQPAKLEDSAVYLCASSLASFSSSGNTGELFFGEGSRLTVL.